Below, one T cell receptor beta chain is given with its context. Germline loops: CDR1 MNHEY, CDR2 SMNVEV (reference sequence). CDR3 size: 16 residues. V lost 8 bases, J lost 3 bases, and 12 bases stayed unmatched. The source material, RNA transcripts, was used to amplify TCR beta CDR3 regions. The HTBI primer set was used in a first-round RT-PCR of the TCR CDR3. TCRdb passed the multiplex PCR reads through MiXCR, listing each CDR3 protein once. Of hundreds of thousands of distinct CDR3 sequences in the sample, 15% to 18% were seen once. These data originate in a study of T cells in Graves' hyperthyroidism and ophthalmopathy. About the research overall: Peripheral blood was taken when the disease was first diagnosed, before any treatment began.

Each patient was aged 18 to 65 and had newly diagnosed hyperthyroidism of under 2 months' duration. Lactation, pregnancy, other autoimmune disease or uncontrolled infection excluded patients. Diagnoses were made from clinical symptoms, serum measures (thyroxine and TRAb), thyroid ultrasound and orbital computed tomography. The receptor's source is a woman aged 18-29 years with Graves' hyperthyroidism. Sequencing used blood. The chain uses TRBV27 and TRBJ2-1; TRBD2 matches 8 bases. DNA for the CDR3: TGTGCCAGCCATACCCTCACTAGCGGTAACTACAATGAGCAGTTCTTC. Protein: CASHTLTSGNYNEQFF.